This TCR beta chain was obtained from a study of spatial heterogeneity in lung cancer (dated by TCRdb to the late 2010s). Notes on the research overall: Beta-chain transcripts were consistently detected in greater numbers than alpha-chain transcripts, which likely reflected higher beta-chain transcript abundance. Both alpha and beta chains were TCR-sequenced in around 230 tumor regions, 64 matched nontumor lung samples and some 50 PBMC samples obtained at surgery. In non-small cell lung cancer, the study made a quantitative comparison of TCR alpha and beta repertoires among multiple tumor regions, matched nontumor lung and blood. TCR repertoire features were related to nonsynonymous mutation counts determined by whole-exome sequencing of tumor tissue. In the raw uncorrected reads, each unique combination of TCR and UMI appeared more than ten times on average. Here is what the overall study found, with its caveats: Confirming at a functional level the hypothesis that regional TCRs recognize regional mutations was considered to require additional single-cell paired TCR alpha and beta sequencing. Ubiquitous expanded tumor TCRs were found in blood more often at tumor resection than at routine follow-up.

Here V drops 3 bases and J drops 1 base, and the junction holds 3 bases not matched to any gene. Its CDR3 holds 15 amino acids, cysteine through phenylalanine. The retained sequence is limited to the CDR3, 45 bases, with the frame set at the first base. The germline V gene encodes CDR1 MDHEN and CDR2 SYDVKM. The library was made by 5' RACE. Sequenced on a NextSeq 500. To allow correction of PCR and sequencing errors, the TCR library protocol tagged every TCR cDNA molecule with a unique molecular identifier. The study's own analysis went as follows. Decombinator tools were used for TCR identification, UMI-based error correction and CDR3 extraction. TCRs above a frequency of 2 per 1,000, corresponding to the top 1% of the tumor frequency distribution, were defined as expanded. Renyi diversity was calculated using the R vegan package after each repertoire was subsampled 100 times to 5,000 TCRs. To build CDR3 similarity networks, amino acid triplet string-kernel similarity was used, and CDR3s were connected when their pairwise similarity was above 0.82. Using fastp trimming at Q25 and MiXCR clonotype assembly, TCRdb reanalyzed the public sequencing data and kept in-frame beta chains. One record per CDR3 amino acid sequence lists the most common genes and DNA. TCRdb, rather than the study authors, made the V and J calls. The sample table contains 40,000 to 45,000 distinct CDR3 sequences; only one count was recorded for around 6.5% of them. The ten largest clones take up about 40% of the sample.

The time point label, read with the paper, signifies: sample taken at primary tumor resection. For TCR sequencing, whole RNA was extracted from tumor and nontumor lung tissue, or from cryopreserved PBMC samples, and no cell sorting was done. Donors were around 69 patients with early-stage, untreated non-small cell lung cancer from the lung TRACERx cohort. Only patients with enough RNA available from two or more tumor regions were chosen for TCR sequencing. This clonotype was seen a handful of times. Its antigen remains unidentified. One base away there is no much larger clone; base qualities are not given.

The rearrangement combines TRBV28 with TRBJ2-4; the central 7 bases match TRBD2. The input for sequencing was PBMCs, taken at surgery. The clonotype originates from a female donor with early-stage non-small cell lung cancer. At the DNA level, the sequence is TGTGCCAGCAGTTTGGGGGAGGGGGCCAAAAACATTCAGTACTTC. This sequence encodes CASSLGEGAKNIQYF.